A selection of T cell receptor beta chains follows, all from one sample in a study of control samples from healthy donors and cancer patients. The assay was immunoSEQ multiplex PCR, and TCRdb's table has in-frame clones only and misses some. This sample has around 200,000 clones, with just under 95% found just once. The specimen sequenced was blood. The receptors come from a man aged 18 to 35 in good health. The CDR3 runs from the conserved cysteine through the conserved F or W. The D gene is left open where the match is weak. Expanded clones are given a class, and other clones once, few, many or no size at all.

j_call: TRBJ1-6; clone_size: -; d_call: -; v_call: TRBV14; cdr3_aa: CASSQELGSSPLHF; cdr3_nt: TGTGCCAGCAGCCAAGAACTGGGTAGTTCACCCCTCCACTTT
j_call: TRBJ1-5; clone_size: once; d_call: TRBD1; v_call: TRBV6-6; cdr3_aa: CASSYTGQGAHQPQHF; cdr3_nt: TGTGCCAGCAGTTATACCGGACAGGGGGCTCATCAGCCCCAGCATTTT
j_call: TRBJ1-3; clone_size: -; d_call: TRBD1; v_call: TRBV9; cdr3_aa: CASSVEGTGKSGNTIYF; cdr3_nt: TGTGCCAGCAGCGTAGAGGGGACAGGGAAATCAGGAAACACCATATATTTT
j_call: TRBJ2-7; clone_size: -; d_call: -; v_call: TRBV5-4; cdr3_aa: CASSSTGFLTYEQYF; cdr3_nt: TGTGCCAGCAGCTCCACCGGGTTCTTAACCTACGAGCAGTACTTC
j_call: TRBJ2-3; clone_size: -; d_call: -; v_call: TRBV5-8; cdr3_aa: CASSPVKDTQYF; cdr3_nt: TGTGCCAGCAGCCCTGTAAAGGATACGCAGTATTTT
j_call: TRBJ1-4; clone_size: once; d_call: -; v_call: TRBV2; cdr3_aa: CASSSRGGEKLFF; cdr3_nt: TGTGCCAGCAGTTCGAGGGGAGGTGAAAAACTGTTTTTT
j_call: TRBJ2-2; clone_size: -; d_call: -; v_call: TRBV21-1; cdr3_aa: CASSNPVRSGELFF; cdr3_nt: TGTGCCAGCAGCAATCCGGTGCGGTCCGGGGAGCTGTTTTTT
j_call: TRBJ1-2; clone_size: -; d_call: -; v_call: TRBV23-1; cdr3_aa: CASSQRFVNYGYTF; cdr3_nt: TGCGCCAGCAGTCAAAGGTTCGTTAACTATGGCTACACCTTC
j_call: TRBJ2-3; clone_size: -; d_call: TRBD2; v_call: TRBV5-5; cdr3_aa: CASRLGTITDTQYF; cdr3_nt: TGTGCCAGCAGGCTCGGGACTATCACAGATACGCAGTATTTT
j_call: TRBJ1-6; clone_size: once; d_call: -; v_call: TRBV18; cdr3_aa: CASSPVPPGVTSPLHF; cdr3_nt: TGTGCCAGCTCACCAGTCCCGCCAGGGGTCACTTCACCCCTCCACTTT
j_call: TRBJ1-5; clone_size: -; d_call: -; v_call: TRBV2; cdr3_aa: CASAADSNQPQHF; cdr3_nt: TGTGCCAGCGCGGCAGATAGCAATCAGCCCCAGCATTTT
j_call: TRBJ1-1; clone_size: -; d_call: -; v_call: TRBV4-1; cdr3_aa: CASSQDSGGNTEAFF; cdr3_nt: TGCGCCAGCAGCCAAGATAGCGGTGGGAACACTGAAGCTTTCTTT
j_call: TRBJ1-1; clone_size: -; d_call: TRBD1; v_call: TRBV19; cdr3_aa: CASSMNRGRTEAFF; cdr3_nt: TGTGCCAGTAGTATGAACAGGGGGAGGACTGAAGCTTTCTTT
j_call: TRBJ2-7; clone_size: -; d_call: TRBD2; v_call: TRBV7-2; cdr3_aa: CASSLRSSGTVPYSYEQYF; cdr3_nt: TGTGCCAGCAGCTTGAGGTCTAGCGGTACGGTACCCTATTCCTACGAGCAGTACTTC
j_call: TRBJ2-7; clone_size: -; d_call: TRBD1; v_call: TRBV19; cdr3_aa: CATKTGYEQYF; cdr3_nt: TGTGCCACCAAGACAGGGTACGAGCAGTACTTC